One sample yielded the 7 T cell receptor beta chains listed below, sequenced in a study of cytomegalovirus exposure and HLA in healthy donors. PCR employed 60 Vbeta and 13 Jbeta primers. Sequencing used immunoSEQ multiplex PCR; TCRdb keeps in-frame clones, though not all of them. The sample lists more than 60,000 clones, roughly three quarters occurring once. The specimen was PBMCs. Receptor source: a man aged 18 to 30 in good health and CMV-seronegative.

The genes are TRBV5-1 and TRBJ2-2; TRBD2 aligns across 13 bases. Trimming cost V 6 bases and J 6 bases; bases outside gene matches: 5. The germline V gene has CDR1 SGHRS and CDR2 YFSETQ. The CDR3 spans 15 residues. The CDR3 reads CASKITSGGAGELFF. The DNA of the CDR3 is TGCGCCAGCAAGATTACTAGCGGGGGGGCCGGGGAGCTGTTTTTT.

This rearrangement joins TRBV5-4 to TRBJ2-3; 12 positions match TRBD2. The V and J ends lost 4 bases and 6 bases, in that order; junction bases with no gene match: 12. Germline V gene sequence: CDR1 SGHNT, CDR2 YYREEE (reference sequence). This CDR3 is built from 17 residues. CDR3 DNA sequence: TGTGCCAGCAGCATAGGGACTAGCGGGCAAACAAGGGATACGCAGTATTTT. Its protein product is CASSIGTSGQTRDTQYF.

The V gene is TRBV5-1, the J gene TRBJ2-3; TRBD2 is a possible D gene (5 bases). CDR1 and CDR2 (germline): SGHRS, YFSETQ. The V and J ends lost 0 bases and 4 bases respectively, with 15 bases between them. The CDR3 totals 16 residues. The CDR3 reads CASSLEGRSRADTQYF. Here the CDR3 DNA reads TGCGCCAGCAGCTTGGAGGGTAGATCGCGGGCAGATACGCAGTATTTT.

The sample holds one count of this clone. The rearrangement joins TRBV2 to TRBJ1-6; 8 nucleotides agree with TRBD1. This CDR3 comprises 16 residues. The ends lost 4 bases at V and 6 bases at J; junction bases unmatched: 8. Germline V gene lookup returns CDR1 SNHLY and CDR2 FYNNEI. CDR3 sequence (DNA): TGTGCCAGCAGTGCTCGACAGGGGCCAAGTAATTCACCCCTCCACTTT. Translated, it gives CASSARQGPSNSPLHF.

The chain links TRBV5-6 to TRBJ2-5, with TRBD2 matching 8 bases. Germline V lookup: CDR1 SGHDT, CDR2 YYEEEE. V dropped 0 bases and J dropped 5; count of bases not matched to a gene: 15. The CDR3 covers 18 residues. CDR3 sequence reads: CASSLEIGGGPWGETQYF. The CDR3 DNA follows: TGTGCCAGCAGCTTGGAAATTGGCGGGGGGCCTTGGGGTGAGACCCAGTACTTC.

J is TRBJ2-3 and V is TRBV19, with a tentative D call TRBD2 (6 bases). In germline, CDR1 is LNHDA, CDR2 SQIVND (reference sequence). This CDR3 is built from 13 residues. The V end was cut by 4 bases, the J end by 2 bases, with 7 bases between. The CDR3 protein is CASSSGTTDTQYF. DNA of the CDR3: TGTGCCAGTAGTAGCGGGACCACAGATACGCAGTATTTT.

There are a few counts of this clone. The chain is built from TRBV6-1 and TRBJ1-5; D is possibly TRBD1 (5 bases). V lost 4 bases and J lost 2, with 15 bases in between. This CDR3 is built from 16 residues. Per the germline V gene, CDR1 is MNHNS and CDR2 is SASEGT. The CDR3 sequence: CASSGGVGTGNQPQHF. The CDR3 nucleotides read TGTGCCAGCAGTGGGGGGGTGGGGACGGGCAATCAGCCCCAGCATTTT.